This T cell receptor beta chain was sequenced in a study of blood T cells in healthy people across ages. The germline gives CDR1 LGHNA, CDR2 YNFKEQ. CDR3 length: 15 residues. The V and J ends lost 3 bases and 3 bases respectively, with 15 bases between them. There were healthy Caucasian individuals from Russia, aged about 6 to 100, serving as donors. Study results and caveats: Compared with aged donors, long-lived donors showed fewer expanded clones, suggesting selection.

Sample-barcoded 5' priming and a J-beta primer mix drove a second PCR of 7 to 11 cycles. No fewer than 2.5 million CDR3-containing paired-end reads came from each sample. In TCRdb, the 5' RACE reads were re-called with MiXCR into one record per CDR3 protein. The data show about 1.6 million distinct CDR3 sequences, roughly 30% seen once. This clonotype was detected only a few times. Antigen specificity is unknown. The chain recombines TRBV4-2 with TRBJ2-7, with D perhaps TRBD2 (6 bases). This clonotype originated in a woman in her twenties or thirties in good health. The sequencing sample was made of blood. The CDR3 DNA reads TGTGCCAGCAGCCAGAACCTAGCGTCCAACTACGAGCAGTACTTC. This translates into CASSQNLASNYEQYF.